Listed below are T cell receptor beta chains from one sample, sequenced in a study of shared clonotypes between healthy human individuals. Sequenced by immunoSEQ multiplex PCR; TCRdb stores in-frame clones only, minus some. The sample yields roughly 500,000 clones, roughly 80% seen once. Material for sequencing was PBMCs. The source of these receptors is a woman aged 40 to 49 in good health. Some clones in this sample may be carry-over from other donors' samples. The CDR3 runs from the conserved cysteine through the conserved F or W. A D gene is named only where the DNA matches it firmly. Clone size is given for some rows only: seen once, a few or many times, or a class if the clone is expanded.

size,J,D,V,DNA,CDR3
-,TRBJ2-2,TRBD1,TRBV27,TGTGCCAGCAGTTTAGATTTCAGGGGGCTCGGCGGGGAGCTGTTTTTT,CASSLDFRGLGGELFF
-,TRBJ2-3,-,TRBV6-5,TGTGCCAGCGCTAGGGGATCAGGGACAGATACGCAGTATTTT,CASARGSGTDTQYF
-,TRBJ2-7,-,TRBV6-5,TGTGCCAGCAGTTACAACGTGTTAGCCTACGAGCAGTACTTC,CASSYNVLAYEQYF
-,TRBJ2-1,TRBD1,TRBV18,TGTGCCAGCTCATCAACCCGGGACAGAGTTTCCAATGAGCAGTTCTTC,CASSSTRDRVSNEQFF
-,TRBJ2-6,TRBD1,TRBV7-9,TGTGCCAGCAGCCAAGACAGGGGATCTGGGGCCAACGTCCTGACTTTC,CASSQDRGSGANVLTF
few,TRBJ1-1,-,TRBV7-8,TGTGCCAGCAGCTCATCAGGGACCACTGAAGCTTTCTTT,CASSSSGTTEAFF
-,TRBJ2-7,TRBD2,TRBV30,TGTGCCTGGAGACTTCGATTAGCGGGTCACTACGAGCAGTACTTC,CAWRLRLAGHYEQYF
-,TRBJ2-3,TRBD2,TRBV28,TGTGCCAGCAGTTCCTTAGCGGGAGGGCCTGATACGCAGTATTTT,CASSSLAGGPDTQYF
-,TRBJ2-5,TRBD2,TRBV11-2,TGTGCCAGCAGCAAGCGGGAGGGAGGGCCACCGCTTCAAGAGACCCAGTACTTC,CASSKREGGPPLQETQYF
-,TRBJ2-5,TRBD1,TRBV2,TGTGCCAGCAGTGTAGAACAGGGGGCTGGGACCCAGTACTTC,CASSVEQGAGTQYF
-,TRBJ2-7,-,TRBV5-1,TGCGCCAGCAGCTGGGACACAGGGTCCGAGCAGTACTTC,CASSWDTGSEQYF
-,TRBJ2-5,-,TRBV5-1,TGCGCCAGCAGCTTGGTTCTAGCAGGCGGGAAGACCCAGTACTTC,CASSLVLAGGKTQYF
-,TRBJ2-2,TRBD2,TRBV4-3,TGCGCCAGCAGCCAAGGGGGCGGGAGGGCCCGAACCGGGGAGCTGTTTTTT,CASSQGGGRARTGELFF
-,TRBJ1-2,-,TRBV6-5,TGTGCCAGCAGTTATCGGGGCGTACGTGGCTACACCTTC,CASSYRGVRGYTF
-,TRBJ1-2,-,TRBV7-3,TGTGCCAGCGGGGGGTACTATGGCTACACCTTC,CASGGYYGYTF
-,TRBJ2-7,-,TRBV30,TGTGCCTGGACCGGAGGACAGCCCTACGAGCAGTACTTC,CAWTGGQPYEQYF
-,TRBJ1-1,TRBD1,TRBV28,TGTGCCAGCAGTAAGACAGGGCCAGGCTACGGAGCTTTCTTT,CASSKTGPGYGAFF
-,TRBJ2-3,TRBD2,TRBV15,TGTGCCACCAGCAGAGATGGGAATAGCGGGAGGGGTACGCAGTATTTT,CATSRDGNSGRGTQYF
-,TRBJ1-4,TRBD1,TRBV4-2,TGTGCCAGCAGCCAAGAGAGGCAGGGGGCGGGTAATGAAAAACTGTTTTTT,CASSQERQGAGNEKLFF
once,TRBJ1-2,TRBD1,TRBV5-6,TGTGCCAGCAGCTTGACAGGGGAGCACTATGGCTACACCTTC,CASSLTGEHYGYTF
once,TRBJ2-1,TRBD1,TRBV6-1,TGTGCCAGCAGTGTACCGGGACAGGGGTTCAATGAGCAGTTCTTC,CASSVPGQGFNEQFF
-,TRBJ2-7,TRBD1,TRBV5-4,TGTGCCAGCAGCGCGGCTGGGACGGGACAGAGCTCCTACGAGCAGTACTTC,CASSAAGTGQSSYEQYF
-,TRBJ2-7,-,TRBV4-2,TGTGCCAGCCGGAAAGACTGGAGCTCCTACGAGCAGTACTTC,CASRKDWSSYEQYF
-,TRBJ1-1,-,TRBV7-2,TGTGCCAGCAGCTCGGGTCGGGTAAAGAACACTGAAGCTTTCTTT,CASSSGRVKNTEAFF
-,TRBJ2-2,TRBD2,TRBV14,TGTGCCAGCAGCCAAGGACTAGCGCGGGGGGAGCTGTTTTTT,CASSQGLARGELFF
many,TRBJ2-6,-,TRBV2,TGTGCCAGCAGTGATGGAGGCAGCAACTCTGGGGCCAACGTCCTGACTTTC,CASSDGGSNSGANVLTF
-,TRBJ2-5,TRBD2,TRBV6-1,TGTGCCAGCACAGTAGGGAGGGCCGGGGAGACCCAGTACTTC,CASTVGRAGETQYF
-,TRBJ2-4,TRBD2,TRBV5-1,TGCGCCAGCAGCACGGGGACTAGCGGAGAGCTAGCCAAAAACATTCAGTACTTC,CASSTGTSGELAKNIQYF
-,TRBJ2-7,-,TRBV18,TGTGCCAGCTCACCGGGAGTTGGCGTTGGGGACGAGCAGTACTTC,CASSPGVGVGDEQYF